This T cell receptor beta chain was sequenced for a study of regulatory T cells in long-lasting Graves disease. A note on this clonotype: Germline is not matched at one junction end, which may reflect a read error.

Construction of TCR beta libraries relied on iRepertoire HTBI primers and on Arm-PCR targeting CDR3 regions. TCRdb itself ran the multiplex PCR reads through MiXCR, one entry per CDR3 protein. The repertoire includes fewer than 650,000 distinct CDR3 sequences, about 15% of them detected once, and around 12% sits in the top ten. The sample's time point: newly diagnosed GD, antithyroid drugs for less than 3 months. Researchers made the TCR library from RNA that was extracted from PBMCs. The CDR3 runs to 15 residues. CDR1 GTSNPN and CDR2 SVGIG come from the germline V gene (reference sequence). These data are also associated with another study on T cells in Graves' hyperthyroidism and ophthalmopathy.

V is TRBV30 and J is TRBJ2-3; no clear D. Sequencing used peripheral blood mononuclear cells (PBMCs), obtained at new diagnosis, from a patient treated with antithyroid drugs. The TCR was taken from a man younger than 30 with Graves disease. CDR3 sequence: CAWSVLAVNTDAQYF. CDR3 in DNA: TGTGCCTGGAGTGTACTTGCCGTTAACACAGATGCGCAGTATTTT.